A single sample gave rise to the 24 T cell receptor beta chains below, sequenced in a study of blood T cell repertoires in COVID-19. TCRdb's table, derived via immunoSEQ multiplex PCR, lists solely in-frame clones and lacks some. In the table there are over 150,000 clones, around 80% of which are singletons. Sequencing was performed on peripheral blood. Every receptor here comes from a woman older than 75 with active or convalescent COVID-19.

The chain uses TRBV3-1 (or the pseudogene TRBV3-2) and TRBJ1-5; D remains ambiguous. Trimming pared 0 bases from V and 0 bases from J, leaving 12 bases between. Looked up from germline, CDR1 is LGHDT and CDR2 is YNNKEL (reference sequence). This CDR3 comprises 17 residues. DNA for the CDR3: TGTGCCAGCAGCCAAGATAACCGGTTTTCTAGCAATCAGCCCCAGCATTTT. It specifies CASSQDNRFSSNQPQHF.

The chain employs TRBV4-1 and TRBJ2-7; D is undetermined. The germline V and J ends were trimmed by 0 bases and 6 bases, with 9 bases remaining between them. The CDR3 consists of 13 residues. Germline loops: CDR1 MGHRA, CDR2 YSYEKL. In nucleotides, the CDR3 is TGCGCCAGCAGCCAAGAGGCCGAGGCCGAGCAGTACTTC. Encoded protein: CASSQEAEAEQYF.

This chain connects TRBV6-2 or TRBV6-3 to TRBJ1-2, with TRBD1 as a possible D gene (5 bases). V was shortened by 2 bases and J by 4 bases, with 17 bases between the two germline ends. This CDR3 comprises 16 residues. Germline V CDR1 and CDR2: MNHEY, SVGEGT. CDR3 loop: CASSYGAGQPTYGYTF. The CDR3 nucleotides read TGTGCCAGCAGTTACGGGGCAGGACAACCGACCTATGGCTACACCTTC.

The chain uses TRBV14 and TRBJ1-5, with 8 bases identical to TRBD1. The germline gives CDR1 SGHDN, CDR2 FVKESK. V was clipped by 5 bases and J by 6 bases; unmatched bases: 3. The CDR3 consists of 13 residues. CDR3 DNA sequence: TGTGCCAGCAGCGCCGGACAGGGTCAGCCCCAGCATTTT. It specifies CASSAGQGQPQHF.

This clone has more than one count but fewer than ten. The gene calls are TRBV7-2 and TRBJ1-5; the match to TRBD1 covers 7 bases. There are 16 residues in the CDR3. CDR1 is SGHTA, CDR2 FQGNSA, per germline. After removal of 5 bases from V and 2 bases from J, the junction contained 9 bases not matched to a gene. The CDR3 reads CASSQKGAFGNQPQHF. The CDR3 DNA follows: TGTGCCAGCAGCCAGAAGGGGGCCTTTGGCAATCAGCCCCAGCATTTT.

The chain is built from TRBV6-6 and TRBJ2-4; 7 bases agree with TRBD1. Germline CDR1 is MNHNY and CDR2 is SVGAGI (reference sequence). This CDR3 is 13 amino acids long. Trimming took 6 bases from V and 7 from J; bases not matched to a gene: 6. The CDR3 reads CASSPGTANIQYF. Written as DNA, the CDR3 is TGTGCCAGCAGCCCCGGGACAGCGAACATTCAGTACTTC.

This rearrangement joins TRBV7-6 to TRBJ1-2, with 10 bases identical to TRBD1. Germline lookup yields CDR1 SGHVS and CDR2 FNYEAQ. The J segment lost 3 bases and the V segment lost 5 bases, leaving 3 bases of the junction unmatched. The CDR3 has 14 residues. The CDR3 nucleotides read TGTGCCAGCAGCCCGACAGGGGGCCACTATGGCTACACCTTC. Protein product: CASSPTGGHYGYTF.

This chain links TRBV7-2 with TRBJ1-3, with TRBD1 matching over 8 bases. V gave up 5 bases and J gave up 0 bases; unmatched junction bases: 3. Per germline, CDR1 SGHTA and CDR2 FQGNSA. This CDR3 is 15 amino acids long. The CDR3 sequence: CASSTGTGSGNTIYF. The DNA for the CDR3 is TGTGCCAGCAGCACTGGGACAGGCTCTGGAAACACCATATATTTT.

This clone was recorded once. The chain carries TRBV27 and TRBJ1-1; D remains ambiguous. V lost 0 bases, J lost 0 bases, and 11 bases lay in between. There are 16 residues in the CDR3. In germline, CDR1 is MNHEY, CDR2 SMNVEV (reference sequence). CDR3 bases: TGTGCCAGCAGTTTATCCCCGATTAGCCTGAACACTGAAGCTTTCTTT. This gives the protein CASSLSPISLNTEAFF.

The CDR3 DNA sequence: TGCAGCGCACAACCCGGGACGCGTGGCGGGGATCAGCCCCAGCATTTT. Its translation is CSAQPGTRGGDQPQHF. The chain recombines TRBV29-1 with TRBJ1-5; TRBD1 might be the D (5 bases). V was shortened by 7 bases and J by 5 bases, with 24 bases between the two germline ends. The germline gives CDR1 SQVTM, CDR2 ANQGSEA. This CDR3 has 16 residues.

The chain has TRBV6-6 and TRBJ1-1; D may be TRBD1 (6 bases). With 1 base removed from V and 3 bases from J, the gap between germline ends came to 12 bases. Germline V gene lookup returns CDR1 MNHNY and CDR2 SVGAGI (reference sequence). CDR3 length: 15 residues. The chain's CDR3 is CASSYWGRGDTEAFF. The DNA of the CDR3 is TGTGCCAGCAGTTACTGGGGGAGGGGGGACACTGAAGCTTTCTTT.

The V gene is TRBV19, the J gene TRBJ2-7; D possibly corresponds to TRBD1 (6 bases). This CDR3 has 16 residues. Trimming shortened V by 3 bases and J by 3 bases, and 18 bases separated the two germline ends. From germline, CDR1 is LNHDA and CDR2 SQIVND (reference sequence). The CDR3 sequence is CASSISTGKVVYEQYF. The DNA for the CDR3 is TGTGCCAGTAGTATTTCAACAGGGAAGGTAGTCTACGAGCAGTACTTC.

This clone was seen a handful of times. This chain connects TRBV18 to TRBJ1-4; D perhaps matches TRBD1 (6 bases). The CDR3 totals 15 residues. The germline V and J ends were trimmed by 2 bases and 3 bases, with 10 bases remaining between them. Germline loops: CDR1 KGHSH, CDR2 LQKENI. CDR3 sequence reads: CASSPRAGANEKLFF. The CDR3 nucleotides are TGTGCCAGCTCACCAAGGGCAGGGGCTAATGAAAAACTGTTTTTT.

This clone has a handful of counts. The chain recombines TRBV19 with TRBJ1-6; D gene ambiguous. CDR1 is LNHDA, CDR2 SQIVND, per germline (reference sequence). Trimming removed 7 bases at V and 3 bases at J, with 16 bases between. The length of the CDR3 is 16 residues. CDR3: CASNGGRLNYNSPLHF. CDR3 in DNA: TGTGCCAGTAACGGCGGCAGACTTAACTATAATTCACCCCTCCACTTT.

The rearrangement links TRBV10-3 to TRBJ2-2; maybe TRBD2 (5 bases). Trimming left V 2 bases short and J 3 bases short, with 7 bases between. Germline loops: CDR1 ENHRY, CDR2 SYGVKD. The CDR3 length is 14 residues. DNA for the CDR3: TGTGCCATCAGTGAGAAGGGAGACACCGGGGAGCTGTTTTTT. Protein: CAISEKGDTGELFF.

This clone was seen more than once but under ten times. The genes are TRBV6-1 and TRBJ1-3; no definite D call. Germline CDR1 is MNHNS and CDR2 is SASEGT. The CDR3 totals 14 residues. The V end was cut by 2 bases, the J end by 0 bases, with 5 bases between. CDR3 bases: TGTGCCAGCAGTGAACTAAGCTCTGGAAACACCATATATTTT. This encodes CASSELSSGNTIYF.

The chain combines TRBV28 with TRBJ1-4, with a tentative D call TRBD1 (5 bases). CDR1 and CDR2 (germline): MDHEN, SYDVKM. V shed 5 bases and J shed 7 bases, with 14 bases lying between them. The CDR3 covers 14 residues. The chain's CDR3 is CASSPGGRTEKLFF. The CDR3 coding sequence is TGTGCCAGCAGTCCGGGGGGGAGAACTGAAAAACTGTTTTTT.

In nucleotides, the CDR3 is TGTGCCAGCTCACCAAGACAGGGGGCTGATGAGCAGTTCTTC. Its protein product is CASSPRQGADEQFF. This chain links TRBV18 with TRBJ2-1; 10 bases are shared with TRBD1. Germline V gene sequence: CDR1 KGHSH, CDR2 LQKENI. CDR3 length: 14 residues. V was pared by 2 bases and J by 8 bases, with 3 bases of the junction left unmatched.

The CDR3 DNA is TGTGCCAGCAGCTTAGGCGGGACTAGCAATCAGCCCCAGCATTTT. Its translation is CASSLGGTSNQPQHF. The V gene is TRBV7-2, the J gene TRBJ1-5; perhaps TRBD1 as D (5 bases). The germline gives CDR1 SGHTA, CDR2 FQGNSA. Trimming took 1 base from V and 0 from J, leaving 7 bases between them. There are 15 residues in the CDR3.

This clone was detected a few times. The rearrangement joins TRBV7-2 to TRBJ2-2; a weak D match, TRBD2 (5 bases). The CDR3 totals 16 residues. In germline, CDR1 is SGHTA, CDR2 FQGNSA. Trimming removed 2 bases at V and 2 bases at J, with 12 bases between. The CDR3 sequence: CASSLSGGPNTGELFF. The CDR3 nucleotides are TGTGCCAGCAGCTTAAGTGGCGGGCCCAACACCGGGGAGCTGTTTTTT.

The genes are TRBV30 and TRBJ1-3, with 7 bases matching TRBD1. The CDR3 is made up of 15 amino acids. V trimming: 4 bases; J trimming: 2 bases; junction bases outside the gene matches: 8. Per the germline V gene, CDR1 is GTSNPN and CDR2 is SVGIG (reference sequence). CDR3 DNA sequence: TGTGCCTGGAACCTAGGGACAGAAACTGGAAACACCATATATTTT. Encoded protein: CAWNLGTETGNTIYF.

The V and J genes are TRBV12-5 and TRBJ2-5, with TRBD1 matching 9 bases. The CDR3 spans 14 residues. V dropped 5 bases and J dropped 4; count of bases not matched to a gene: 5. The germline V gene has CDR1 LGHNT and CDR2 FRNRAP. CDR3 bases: TGTGCTAGTGGTCCTGGACAGGGGACAGAGACCCAGTACTTC. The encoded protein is CASGPGQGTETQYF. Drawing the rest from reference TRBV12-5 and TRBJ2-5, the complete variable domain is DARVTQTPRHKVTEMGQEVTMRCQPILGHNTVFWYRQTMMQGLELLAYFRNRAPLDDSGMPKDRFSAEMPDATLATLKIQPSEPRDSAVYFCASGPGQGTETQYFGPGTRLLVL.

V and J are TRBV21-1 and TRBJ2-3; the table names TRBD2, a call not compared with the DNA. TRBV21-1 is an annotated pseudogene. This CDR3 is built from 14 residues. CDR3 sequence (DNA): TGTGCCGGGGGAGCCGGGACTAGCACAGATACGCAGTATTTT. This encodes CAGGAGTSTDTQYF.

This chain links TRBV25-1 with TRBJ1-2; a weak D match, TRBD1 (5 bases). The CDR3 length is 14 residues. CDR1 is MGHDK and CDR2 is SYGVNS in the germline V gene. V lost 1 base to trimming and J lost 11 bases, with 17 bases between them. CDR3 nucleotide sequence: TGTGCCAGCAGTGAATCTAAACTGACAGCTACGTACACCTTC. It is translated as CASSESKLTATYTF.